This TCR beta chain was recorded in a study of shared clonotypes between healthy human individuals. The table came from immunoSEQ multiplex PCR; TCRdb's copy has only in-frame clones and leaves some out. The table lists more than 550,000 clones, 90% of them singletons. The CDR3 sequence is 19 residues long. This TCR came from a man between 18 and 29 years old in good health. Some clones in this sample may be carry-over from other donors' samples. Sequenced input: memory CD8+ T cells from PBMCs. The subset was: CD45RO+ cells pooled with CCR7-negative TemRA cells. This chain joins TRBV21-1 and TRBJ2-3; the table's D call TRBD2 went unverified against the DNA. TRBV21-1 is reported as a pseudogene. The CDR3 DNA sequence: TGTGCCAGCAGCAACCCGGTGCGGGAGGGCCCGGTCTACACAGATACGCAGTATTTT. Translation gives CASSNPVREGPVYTDTQYF.